Given below is one T cell receptor (beta chain) in context. Other DNA sequences in the same sample also yield this CDR3. The table came from immunoSEQ multiplex PCR; TCRdb's copy has only in-frame clones and leaves some out. Here the sample spans some 97,000 clones, around 90% being singletons. These data originate in a study of blood T cell repertoires in COVID-19. V was shortened by 2 bases and J by 1 base, with 10 bases between the two germline ends. Germline CDR1 reads SGDLS; CDR2 reads YYNGEE. This CDR3 has 15 residues. The V call is TRBV9, the J call TRBJ2-1; weak D call: TRBD2 (6 bases). This clonotype originated in a human donor in a cohort sampled during active COVID-19. The sequenced sample consisted of peripheral blood. The CDR3 region is CASSVSGGSYNEQFF. CDR3 nucleotides: TGTGCCAGCAGCGTCTCCGGGGGTTCCTACAATGAGCAGTTCTTC.